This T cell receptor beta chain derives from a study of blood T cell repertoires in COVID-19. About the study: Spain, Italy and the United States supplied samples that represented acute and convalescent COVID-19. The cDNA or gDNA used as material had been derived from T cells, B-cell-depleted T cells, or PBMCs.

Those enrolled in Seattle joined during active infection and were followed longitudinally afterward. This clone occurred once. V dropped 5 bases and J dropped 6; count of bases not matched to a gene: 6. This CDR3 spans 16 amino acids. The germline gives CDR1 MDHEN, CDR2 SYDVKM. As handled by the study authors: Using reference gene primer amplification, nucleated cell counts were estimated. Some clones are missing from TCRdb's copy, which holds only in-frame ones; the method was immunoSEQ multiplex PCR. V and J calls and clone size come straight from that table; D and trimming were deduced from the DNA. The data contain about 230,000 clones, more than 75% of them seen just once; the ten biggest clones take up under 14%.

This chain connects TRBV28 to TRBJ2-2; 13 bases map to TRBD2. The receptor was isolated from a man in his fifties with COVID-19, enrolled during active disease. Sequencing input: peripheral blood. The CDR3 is CASSSRTSGSAGELFF. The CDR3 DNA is TGTGCCAGCAGTAGCCGGACTAGCGGGAGCGCCGGGGAGCTGTTTTTT.